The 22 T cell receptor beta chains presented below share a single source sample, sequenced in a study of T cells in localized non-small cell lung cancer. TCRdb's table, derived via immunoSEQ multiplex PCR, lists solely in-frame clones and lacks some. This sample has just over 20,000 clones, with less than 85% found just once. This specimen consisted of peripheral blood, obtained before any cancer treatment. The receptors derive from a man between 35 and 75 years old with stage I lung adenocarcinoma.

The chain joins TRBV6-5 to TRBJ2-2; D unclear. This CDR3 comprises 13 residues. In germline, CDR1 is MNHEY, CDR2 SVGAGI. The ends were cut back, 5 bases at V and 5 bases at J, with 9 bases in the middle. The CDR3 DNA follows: TGTGCCAGCAGTAGGAGTGTTACCGGGGAGCTGTTTTTT. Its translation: CASSRSVTGELFF.

Here the CDR3 reads CASSYLNQPQHF. For the CDR3, the DNA is TGTGCCAGCAGCTACTTAAATCAGCCCCAGCATTTT. The chain recombines TRBV7-2 with TRBJ1-5; unclear D gene. The CDR3 is 12 amino acids. Per the germline V gene, CDR1 is SGHTA and CDR2 is FQGNSA. Deletions cut 4 bases from V and 4 bases from J, with 5 bases between.

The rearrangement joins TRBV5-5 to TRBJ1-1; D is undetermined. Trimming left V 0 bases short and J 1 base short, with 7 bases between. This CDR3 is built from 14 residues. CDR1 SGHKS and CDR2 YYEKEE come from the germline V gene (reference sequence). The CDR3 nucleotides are TGTGCCAGCAGCTTGGACCCATGGAACACTGAAGCTTTCTTT. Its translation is CASSLDPWNTEAFF. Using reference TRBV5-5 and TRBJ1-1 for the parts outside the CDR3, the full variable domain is DAGVTQSPTHLIKTRGQQVTLRCSPISGHKSVSWYQQVLGQGPQFIFQYYEKEERGRGNFPDRFSARQFPNYSSELNVNALLLGDSALYLCASSLDPWNTEAFFGQGTRLTVV.

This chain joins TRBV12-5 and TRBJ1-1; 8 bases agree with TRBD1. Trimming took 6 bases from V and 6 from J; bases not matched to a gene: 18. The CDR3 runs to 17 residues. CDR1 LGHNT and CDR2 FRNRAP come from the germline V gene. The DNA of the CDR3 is TGTGCTAGTGGATCCTATCCGACAGGGGAGACGGACGCTGAAGCTTTCTTT. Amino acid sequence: CASGSYPTGETDAEAFF.

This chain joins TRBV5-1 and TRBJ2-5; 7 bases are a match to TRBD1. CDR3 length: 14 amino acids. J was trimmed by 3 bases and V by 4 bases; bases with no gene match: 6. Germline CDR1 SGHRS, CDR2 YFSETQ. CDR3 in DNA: TGCGCCAGCAGCGCCACTACAGGGGAAGAGACCCAGTACTTC. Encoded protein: CASSATTGEETQYF.

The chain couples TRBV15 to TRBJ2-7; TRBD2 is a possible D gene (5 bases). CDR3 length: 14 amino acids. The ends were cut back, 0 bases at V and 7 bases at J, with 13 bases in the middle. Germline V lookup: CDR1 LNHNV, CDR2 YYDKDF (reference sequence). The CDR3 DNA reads TGTGCCACCAGCAGAGATCCGGGAATACGGGAGCAGTACTTC. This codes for CATSRDPGIREQYF.

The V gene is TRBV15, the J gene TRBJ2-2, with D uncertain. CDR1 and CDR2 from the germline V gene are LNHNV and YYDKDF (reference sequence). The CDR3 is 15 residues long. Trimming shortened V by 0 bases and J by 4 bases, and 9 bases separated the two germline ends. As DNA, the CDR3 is TGTGCCACCAGCAGAGAGCAGTACAGCACCGGGGAGCTGTTTTTT. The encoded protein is CATSREQYSTGELFF.

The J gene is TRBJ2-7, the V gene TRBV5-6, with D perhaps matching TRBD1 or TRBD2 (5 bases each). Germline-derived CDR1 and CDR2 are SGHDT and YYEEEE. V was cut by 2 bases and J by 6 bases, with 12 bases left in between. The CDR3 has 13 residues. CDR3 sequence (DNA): TGTGCCAGCAGCTTTTGGGGGTCTCCCGAGCAGTACTTC. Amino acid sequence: CASSFWGSPEQYF.

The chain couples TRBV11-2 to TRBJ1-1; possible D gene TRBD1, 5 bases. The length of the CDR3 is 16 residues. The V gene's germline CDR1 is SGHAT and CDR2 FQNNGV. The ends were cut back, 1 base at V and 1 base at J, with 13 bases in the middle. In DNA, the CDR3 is TGTGCCAGCAGCTTAGTATGGGGCAAAAAGAACACTGAAGCTTTCTTT. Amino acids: CASSLVWGKKNTEAFF.

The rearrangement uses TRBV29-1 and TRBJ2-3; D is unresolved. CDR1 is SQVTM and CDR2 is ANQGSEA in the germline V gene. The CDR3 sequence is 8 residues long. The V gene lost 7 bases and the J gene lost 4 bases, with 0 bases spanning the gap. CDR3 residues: CSADTQYF. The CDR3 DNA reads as TGCAGCGCAGATACGCAGTATTTT.

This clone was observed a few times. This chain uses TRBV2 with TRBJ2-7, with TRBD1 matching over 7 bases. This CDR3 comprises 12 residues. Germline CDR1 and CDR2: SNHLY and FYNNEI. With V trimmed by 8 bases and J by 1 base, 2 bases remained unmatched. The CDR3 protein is CASGTESYEQYF. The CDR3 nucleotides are TGTGCCAGCGGGACAGAATCCTACGAGCAGTACTTC.

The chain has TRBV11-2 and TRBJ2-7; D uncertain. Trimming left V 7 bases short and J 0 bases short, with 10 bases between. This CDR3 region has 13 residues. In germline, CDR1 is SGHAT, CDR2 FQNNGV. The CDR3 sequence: CASKGPSSYEQYF. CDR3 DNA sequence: TGTGCCAGCAAAGGGCCAAGCTCCTACGAGCAGTACTTC. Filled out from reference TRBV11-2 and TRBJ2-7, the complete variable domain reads EAGVAQSPRYKIIEKRQSVAFWCNPISGHATLYWYQQILGQGPKLLIQFQNNGVVDDSQLPKDRFSAERLKGVDSTLKIQPAKLEDSAVYLCASKGPSSYEQYFGPGTRLTVT.

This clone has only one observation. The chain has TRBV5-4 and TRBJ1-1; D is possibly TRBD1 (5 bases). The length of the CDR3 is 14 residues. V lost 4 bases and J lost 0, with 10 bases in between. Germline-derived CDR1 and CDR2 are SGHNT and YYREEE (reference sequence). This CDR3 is CASSDGALNTEAFF. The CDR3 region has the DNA TGTGCCAGCAGCGACGGGGCCCTGAACACTGAAGCTTTCTTT.

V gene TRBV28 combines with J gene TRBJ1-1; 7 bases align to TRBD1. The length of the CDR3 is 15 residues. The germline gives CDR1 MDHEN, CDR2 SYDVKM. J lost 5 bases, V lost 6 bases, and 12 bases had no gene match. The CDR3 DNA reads TGTGCCAGCAGCCCTCTGGGACAGATAGTTACTGAAGCTTTCTTT. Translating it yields CASSPLGQIVTEAFF. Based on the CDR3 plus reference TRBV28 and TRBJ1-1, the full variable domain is DVKVTQSSRYLVKRTGEKVFLECVQDMDHENMFWYRQDPGLGLRLIYFSYDVKMKEKGDIPEGYSVSREKKERFSLILESASTNQTSMYLCASSPLGQIVTEAFFGQGTRLTVV.

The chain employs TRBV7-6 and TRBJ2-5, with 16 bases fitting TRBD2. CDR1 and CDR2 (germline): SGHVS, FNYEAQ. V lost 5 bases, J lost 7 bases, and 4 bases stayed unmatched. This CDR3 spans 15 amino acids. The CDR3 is CASSAGTSGGATQYF. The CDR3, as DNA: TGTGCCAGCAGCGCTGGGACTAGCGGGGGGGCGACCCAGTACTTC.

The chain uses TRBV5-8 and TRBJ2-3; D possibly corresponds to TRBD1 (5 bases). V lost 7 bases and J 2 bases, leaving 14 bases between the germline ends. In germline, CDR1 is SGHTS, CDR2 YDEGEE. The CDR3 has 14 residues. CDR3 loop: CASFRVTHTDTQYF. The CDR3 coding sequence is TGTGCCAGCTTCAGGGTCACCCACACAGATACGCAGTATTTT.

In nucleotides, the CDR3 is TGTGCCAGCCATTCCCTGGGGCTGGGGTACAATGAGCAGTTCTTC. The encoded protein is CASHSLGLGYNEQFF. This rearrangement joins TRBV6-5 to TRBJ2-1, with D possibly TRBD1 on 5 matching bases. The germline CDR1 and CDR2 sequences are MNHEY and SVGAGI. The V gene lost 8 bases and the J gene lost 4 bases, with 18 bases spanning the gap. The CDR3 has 15 amino acids.

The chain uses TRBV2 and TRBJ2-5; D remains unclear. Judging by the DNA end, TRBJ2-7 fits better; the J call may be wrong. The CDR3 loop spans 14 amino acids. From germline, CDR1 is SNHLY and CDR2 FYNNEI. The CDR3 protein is CASKLTEVSYEQYF. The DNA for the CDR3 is TGTGCCAGCAAATTAACAGAAGTCTCCTACGAGCAGTACTTC.

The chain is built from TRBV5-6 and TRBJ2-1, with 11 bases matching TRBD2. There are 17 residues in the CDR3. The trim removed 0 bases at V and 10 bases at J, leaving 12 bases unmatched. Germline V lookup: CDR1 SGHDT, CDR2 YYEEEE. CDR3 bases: TGTGCCAGCAGCTTGGGAGTACGACTAGCGGGGCTCCGAGAGCAGTTCTTC. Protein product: CASSLGVRLAGLREQFF.

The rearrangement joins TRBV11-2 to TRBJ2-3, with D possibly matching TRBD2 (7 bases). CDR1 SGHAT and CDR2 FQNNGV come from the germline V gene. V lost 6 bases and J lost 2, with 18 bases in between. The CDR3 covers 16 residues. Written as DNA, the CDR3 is TGTGCCAGCAGAATTGGGGGGGGGCTCAACACAGATACGCAGTATTTT. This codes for CASRIGGGLNTDTQYF.

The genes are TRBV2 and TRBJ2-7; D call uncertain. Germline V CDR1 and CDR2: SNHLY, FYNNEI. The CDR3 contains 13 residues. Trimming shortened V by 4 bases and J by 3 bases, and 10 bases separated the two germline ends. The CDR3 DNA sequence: TGTGCCAGCAGTGCGGTGTGGGACTACGAGCAGTACTTC. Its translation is CASSAVWDYEQYF.

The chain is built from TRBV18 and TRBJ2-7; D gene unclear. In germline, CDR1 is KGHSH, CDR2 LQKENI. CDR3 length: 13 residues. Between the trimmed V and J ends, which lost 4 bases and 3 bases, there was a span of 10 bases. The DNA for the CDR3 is TGTGCCAGCTCACGCCGAATTGACTACGAGCAGTACTTC. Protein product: CASSRRIDYEQYF. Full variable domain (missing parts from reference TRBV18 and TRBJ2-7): NAGVMQNPRHLVRRRGQEARLRCSPMKGHSHVYWYRQLPEEGLKFMVYLQKENIIDESGMPKERFSAEFPKEGPSILRIQQVVRGDSAAYFCASSRRIDYEQYFGPGTRLTVT.